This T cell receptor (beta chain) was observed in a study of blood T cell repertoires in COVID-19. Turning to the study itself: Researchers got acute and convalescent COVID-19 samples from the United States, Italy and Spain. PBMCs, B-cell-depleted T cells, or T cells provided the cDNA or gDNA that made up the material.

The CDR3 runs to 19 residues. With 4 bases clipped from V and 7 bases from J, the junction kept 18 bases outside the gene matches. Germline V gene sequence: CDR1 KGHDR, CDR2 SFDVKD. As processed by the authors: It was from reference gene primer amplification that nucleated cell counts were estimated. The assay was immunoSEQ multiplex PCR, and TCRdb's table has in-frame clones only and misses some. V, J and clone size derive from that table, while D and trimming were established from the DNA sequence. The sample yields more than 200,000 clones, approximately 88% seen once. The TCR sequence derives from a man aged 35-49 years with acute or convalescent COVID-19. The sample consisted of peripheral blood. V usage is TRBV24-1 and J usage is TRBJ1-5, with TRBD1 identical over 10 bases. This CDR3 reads CATSDHRLGQGRGTQPQHF. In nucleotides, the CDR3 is TGTGCCACCAGTGACCATCGGTTGGGACAGGGGCGAGGGACACAGCCCCAGCATTTT.